These 17 T cell receptor beta chains came from one sample sequenced in a study of T cell repertoires in cytomegalovirus infection. These receptors are not linked to any known antigen. MiXCR was run by TCRdb on the reads, yielding one entry per CDR3 protein. The table shows 700,000 to 950,000 distinct CDR3 sequences, with less than 35% occurring only once. Sequenced here: cultured CD8+ T cells from PBMCs, sampled from culture after CMV antigen stimulation. The receptors here all came from a human donor in good health (CMV status not recorded). Some clones in this sample may be carry-over from other donors' samples.

The rearrangement uses TRBV6-1 and TRBJ2-5; 9 positions agree with TRBD1. Trimming took 3 bases from V and 5 from J; bases not matched to a gene: 7. Germline lookup yields CDR1 MNHNS and CDR2 SASEGT. This CDR3 contains 15 residues. CDR3 DNA: TGTGCCAGCAGTGATCTGGACAGGGGTCTTGAGACCCAGTACTTC. Translated: CASSDLDRGLETQYF.

This clonotype was counted between two and nine times. This chain connects TRBV15 to TRBJ2-3, with 9 bases fitting TRBD2. Germline V gene sequence: CDR1 LNHNV, CDR2 YYDKDF (reference sequence). The CDR3 is 16 residues long. The junction had 6 bases not matched to a gene; V was cut back by 3 bases and J by 2 bases. For the CDR3, the DNA is TGTGCCACCAGCAGGGCACTAGCGGGTGACACAGATACGCAGTATTTT. It is translated as CATSRALAGDTDTQYF.

J is TRBJ2-3 and V is TRBV4-2; 9 nucleotides align to TRBD2. The CDR3 is 17 residues long. The germline V gene has CDR1 LGHNA and CDR2 YNFKEQ. Trimming removed 2 bases from V and 0 bases from J; junction bases left unmatched: 6. The CDR3 spells CASSQPSGAASTDTQYF. The DNA of the CDR3 is TGTGCCAGCAGCCAACCTAGCGGGGCCGCGAGCACAGATACGCAGTATTTT.

The sample holds a few counts of this clonotype. The chain uses TRBV20-1 and TRBJ2-7; maybe TRBD1 (6 bases). Germline lookup yields CDR1 DFQATT and CDR2 SNEGSKA (reference sequence). V lost 5 bases to trimming and J lost 2 bases, with 16 bases between them. The CDR3 spans 14 residues. Here the CDR3 reads CSALNRQVTYEQYF. The CDR3 region has the DNA TGCAGTGCTCTAAACAGACAGGTTACCTACGAGCAGTACTTC.

The J gene is TRBJ1-6, the V gene TRBV4-3; 7 bases fit TRBD1. The CDR3 is 16 residues long. The V and J ends lost 2 bases and 2 bases, in that order; junction bases with no gene match: 3. The germline CDR1 and CDR2 sequences are LGHNA and YSLEER. The CDR3 loop reads CASSQRTGAYNSPLHF. CDR3 in DNA: TGCGCCAGCAGCCAAAGGACAGGAGCCTATAATTCACCCCTCCACTTT.

This rearrangement joins TRBV20-1 to TRBJ1-2; 8 positions agree with TRBD1. Per germline, CDR1 DFQATT and CDR2 SNEGSKA (reference sequence). V lost 3 bases, J lost 4 bases, and 4 bases stayed unmatched. There are 13 residues in the CDR3. CDR3 in DNA: TGCAGTGCTAGGGCAGGGGGCGCCTATGGCTACACCTTC. Its translation is CSARAGGAYGYTF.

CDR3 amino acids: CASSAGQQPNYGYTF. CDR3 in DNA: TGTGCCAGCAGCGCGGGACAGCAACCTAACTATGGCTACACCTTC. V and J are TRBV5-5 and TRBJ1-2; the match to TRBD1 covers 7 bases. CDR3 length equals 15 residues. CDR1 SGHKS and CDR2 YYEKEE come from the germline V gene (reference sequence). J lost 0 bases, V lost 4 bases, and 6 bases had no gene match.

The chain couples TRBV12-3 or TRBV12-4 to TRBJ2-3; no definite D call. V lost 2 bases to trimming and J lost 6 bases, with 12 bases between them. The CDR3 sequence is 14 residues long. The CDR3 DNA reads as TGTGCCAGCAGTTTAACGGGCCCTAGGGATACGCAGTATTTT. It codes for CASSLTGPRDTQYF.

In this sample, this clonotype turned up a few times. The chain is built from TRBV28 and TRBJ1-1; TRBD1 matches at 9 bases. V shed 7 bases, J shed 11 bases, and the junction held 11 bases outside the gene matches. CDR1 MDHEN and CDR2 SYDVKM come from the germline V gene. This CDR3 comprises 13 residues. The CDR3 loop reads CASTIQGAKRAFF. The CDR3 bases are TGTGCCAGCACCATACAGGGGGCGAAGCGCGCTTTCTTT.

This clonotype was recorded only once. The V gene is TRBV19, the J gene TRBJ1-1, with TRBD1 identical over 9 bases. Germline V lookup: CDR1 LNHDA, CDR2 SQIVND (reference sequence). The ends lost 6 bases at V and 3 bases at J; junction bases unmatched: 2. This CDR3 is built from 13 residues. The DNA for the CDR3 is TGTGCCAGTAGACAGGGGGCCTACACTGAAGCTTTCTTT. Amino acids: CASRQGAYTEAFF.

The chain recombines TRBV19 with TRBJ2-3, with TRBD2 matching 14 bases. V lost 0 bases and J lost 0; bases outside the gene matches: 11. CDR3 length: 21 amino acids. Germline V gives CDR1 LNHDA, CDR2 SQIVND (reference sequence). CDR3 DNA: TGTGCCAGTAGTATAGATCGGTTCCGGACTAGCGGGGGGCTGAGCACAGATACGCAGTATTTT. As protein: CASSIDRFRTSGGLSTDTQYF.

This clonotype was seen a handful of times. The V call is TRBV7-8, the J call TRBJ2-5; 7 bases are shared with TRBD1. The V gene end was trimmed by 6 bases and the J gene end by 3 bases; junction bases not matched to a gene: 7. The CDR3 has 14 residues. Germline V lookup: CDR1 SGHVS, CDR2 FQNEAQ. CDR3 nucleotide sequence: TGTGCCAGCAGATCCGGGACAGCTAAAGAGACCCAGTACTTC. This gives the protein CASRSGTAKETQYF.

This clonotype appeared a few times. The chain combines TRBV7-9 with TRBJ2-3; 8 bases agree with TRBD1. V shed 7 bases and J 1 base; nucleotides not matched to a gene: 10. Germline CDR1 is SEHNR and CDR2 is FQNEAQ (reference sequence). The CDR3 spans 16 residues. The chain's CDR3 is CASTLIPDRGTDTQYF. CDR3 coding DNA: TGTGCCAGCACCCTCATTCCGGACAGGGGCACAGATACGCAGTATTTT.

The chain is built from TRBV12-3 or TRBV12-4 and TRBJ1-1; D not resolved. Trimming pared 4 bases from V and 4 bases from J, leaving 7 bases between. The CDR3 covers 12 residues. CDR3 sequence (DNA): TGTGCCAGCAGTTGGGAGTTCACTGAAGCTTTCTTT. It yields the protein CASSWEFTEAFF.

The chain combines TRBV29-1 with TRBJ2-1; D is uncertain. CDR1 is SQVTM and CDR2 is ANQGSEA in the germline V gene. The CDR3 is 12 amino acids. V lost 3 bases and J lost 4, with 7 bases in between. CDR3 sequence: CSVDRPYNEQFF. The CDR3 DNA sequence: TGCAGCGTTGACCGGCCTTACAATGAGCAGTTCTTC.

This clonotype was seen more than once but under ten times. V is TRBV15 and J is TRBJ2-7; D is perhaps TRBD1 (6 bases). The germline V and J ends were trimmed by 9 bases and 0 bases, with 9 bases remaining between them. The CDR3 has 12 amino acids. From germline, CDR1 is LNHNV and CDR2 YYDKDF (reference sequence). The CDR3 region has the DNA TGTGCCACATCAGGGGACTCCTACGAGCAGTACTTC. Amino acids: CATSGDSYEQYF. Drawing the rest from reference TRBV15 and TRBJ2-7, the complete variable domain is DAMVIQNPRYQVTQFGKPVTLSCSQTLNHNVMYWYQQKSSQAPKLLFHYYDKDFNNEADTPDNFQSRRPNTSFCFLDIRSPGLGDTAMYLCATSGDSYEQYFGPGTRLTVT.

Many counts were recorded for this clonotype. The chain joins TRBV7-6 to TRBJ1-3; TRBD1 aligns across 8 bases. With V trimmed by 5 bases and J by 2 bases, 11 bases remained unmatched. There are 17 residues in the CDR3. Germline CDR1 reads SGHVS; CDR2 reads FNYEAQ. CDR3 DNA sequence: TGTGCCAGCAGCGGTAAGACAGGGGAAGAGGCTGGAAACACCATATATTTT. Protein: CASSGKTGEEAGNTIYF.